This T cell receptor (beta chain) was recorded in a study of breast tumors, draining lymph nodes, adjacent tissues. This clonotype has at least ten counts. In germline, CDR1 is KGHSH, CDR2 LQKENI. The CDR3 runs to 13 residues. V lost 6 bases and J lost 4; bases outside the gene matches: 3. TCRdb ran MiXCR on the multiplex PCR reads and lists one entry per CDR3 protein. The sample holds under 20,000 distinct CDR3 sequences, around 60% seen once. The source is a female donor with breast cancer. Some clones in this sample may be carry-over from other donors' samples. The chain has TRBV18 and TRBJ2-1, with 7 bases fitting TRBD2. The specimen sequenced was tumor-adjacent breast tissue. CDR3 residues: CASSPGGYNEQFF. The CDR3 DNA reads as TGTGCCAGCTCCCCGGGGGGATACAATGAGCAGTTCTTC.